Below, 30 T cell receptor beta chains from the same sample are listed, as sequenced in a study of T cell responses to AZD1222 COVID-19 vaccine. The assay was immunoSEQ multiplex PCR, and TCRdb's table has in-frame clones only and misses some. The data contain 150,000 or so clones, 85% to 95% of them singletons. Sequencing was performed on peripheral blood, taken on day 0 of MenACWY control vaccination. The receptors shown here come from an adult in good health.

The rearrangement joins TRBV11-3 to TRBJ2-2; D remains unclear. The V and J ends lost 1 base and 6 bases respectively, with 0 bases between them. This CDR3 is 11 amino acids long. Germline loops: CDR1 SGHNT, CDR2 YENEEA. The CDR3 DNA reads TGTGCCAGCAGCTTAGCCGGGGAGCTGTTTTTT. Residues: CASSLAGELFF.

This rearrangement joins TRBV12-3 or TRBV12-4 to TRBJ1-2, with TRBD1 matching over 8 bases. This CDR3 has 13 residues. Trimming took 5 bases from V and 4 from J; bases not matched to a gene: 3. CDR3 protein: CASSRDRGYGYTF. The CDR3 nucleotides read TGTGCCAGCAGTCGCGACAGGGGCTATGGCTACACCTTC.

The chain carries TRBV24-1 and TRBJ1-2, with D unresolved. The CDR3 consists of 11 residues. CDR1 and CDR2 from the germline V gene are KGHDR and SFDVKD. The V end was cut by 3 bases, the J end by 12 bases, with 10 bases between. The CDR3 DNA sequence: TGTGCCACCAGTGATGGGGTGACAAACACCTTC. Amino acid sequence: CATSDGVTNTF.

This chain joins TRBV21-1 and TRBJ1-5. TRBV21-1 is labeled a pseudogene. The CDR3 spans 8 residues. The CDR3 protein is CASVPQHF. The CDR3 bases are TGTGCCAGCGTCCCCCAGCATTTT.

The chain carries TRBV7-2 and TRBJ2-7; a possible D gene is TRBD1 (6 bases). This CDR3 contains 15 residues. CDR1 and CDR2 from the germline V gene are SGHTA and FQGNSA. Deletions cut 6 bases from V and 2 bases from J, with 17 bases between. The chain's CDR3 is CASSYTGRTPYEQYF. CDR3 in DNA: TGTGCCAGCAGTTATACAGGGCGTACGCCCTACGAGCAGTACTTC.

The CDR3 bases are TGTGCCAGCACGGAACCCCGACCTGAGGGCACAGATACGCAGTATTTT. The encoded protein is CASTEPRPEGTDTQYF. The chain joins TRBV2 to TRBJ2-3; no definite D call. The CDR3 totals 16 residues. Germline CDR1 is SNHLY and CDR2 is FYNNEI. Trimming shortened V by 7 bases and J by 1 base, and 18 bases separated the two germline ends.

The V and J genes are TRBV9 and TRBJ1-3; D is undetermined. From germline, CDR1 is SGDLS and CDR2 YYNGEE. Trimming cost V 3 bases and J 2 bases, with 12 bases left between them. CDR3 length equals 15 residues. The CDR3 protein is CASSEASGTGNTIYF. CDR3 bases: TGTGCCAGCAGCGAAGCTTCCGGGACTGGAAACACCATATATTTT.

This clone was found once. The chain links TRBV6-5 to TRBJ1-2; unclear D gene. Trimming took 7 bases from V and 3 from J, leaving 12 bases between them. This CDR3 has 13 amino acids. Germline CDR1 reads MNHEY; CDR2 reads SVGAGI. CDR3 amino acids: CASTFIGYYGYTF. The CDR3 DNA follows: TGTGCCAGCACTTTTATAGGGTACTATGGCTACACCTTC.

This sequence joins TRBV30 and TRBJ1-2; D uncertain. Germline V gene data show CDR1 as GTSNPN and CDR2 as SVGIG (reference sequence). V lost 5 bases and J lost 1, with 14 bases in between. CDR3 length: 14 residues. The DNA of the CDR3 is TGTGCCTGGTCCAGATCCTACTATAACTATGGCTACACCTTC. Protein product: CAWSRSYYNYGYTF.

CDR3 nucleotides: TGTGCCATCAGTGACCTAGGGTCACCCCTCCACTTT. This gives the protein CAISDLGSPLHF. The V gene is TRBV10-3, the J gene TRBJ1-6; no definite D call. The CDR3 totals 12 residues. Germline V lookup: CDR1 ENHRY, CDR2 SYGVKD. V dropped 3 bases and J dropped 10 bases, with 7 bases sitting between them.

This chain uses TRBV13 with TRBJ2-7; possibly TRBD1 for D (5 bases). Looked up from germline, CDR1 is PRHDT and CDR2 is FYEKMQ (reference sequence). V was pared by 4 bases and J by 6 bases, with 13 bases between. CDR3 length: 13 residues. The CDR3 protein is CASSWGTEAEQYF. The CDR3 nucleotides read TGTGCCAGCAGCTGGGGCACCGAGGCCGAGCAGTACTTC.

The chain couples TRBV6-5 to TRBJ2-2, with a weak D call TRBD1 (6 bases). The CDR3 has 15 amino acids. Germline V gives CDR1 MNHEY, CDR2 SVGAGI. Trimming took 4 bases from V and 1 from J, leaving 10 bases between them. CDR3 coding DNA: TGTGCCAGCAGTTCGGGACACAAGAACACCGGGGAGCTGTTTTTT. Protein: CASSSGHKNTGELFF.

The chain links TRBV18 to TRBJ2-1; D perhaps matches TRBD1 (5 bases). V shed 5 bases and J shed 8 bases, with 10 bases lying between them. Germline values: CDR1 KGHSH, CDR2 LQKENI. The CDR3 is 12 residues long. The CDR3: CASSTGLDEQFF. DNA for the CDR3: TGTGCCAGCTCAACAGGATTGGATGAGCAGTTCTTC. The full variable domain, completed using reference TRBV18 and TRBJ2-1, is NAGVMQNPRHLVRRRGQEARLRCSPMKGHSHVYWYRQLPEEGLKFMVYLQKENIIDESGMPKERFSAEFPKEGPSILRIQQVVRGDSAAYFCASSTGLDEQFFGPGTRLTVL.

V and J are TRBV18 and TRBJ2-5; no clear D gene. CDR1 and CDR2 from the germline V gene are KGHSH and LQKENI. This CDR3 region has 13 residues. Trimming took 2 bases from V and 5 from J, leaving 9 bases between them. The CDR3 nucleotides read TGTGCCAGCTCACCAATGGGTTTGGAGACCCAGTACTTC. Residues: CASSPMGLETQYF.

The chain joins TRBV6-5 to TRBJ2-1, with D unclear. Looked up from germline, CDR1 is MNHEY and CDR2 is SVGAGI. V lost 3 bases and J 9 bases, leaving 9 bases between the germline ends. The CDR3 has 12 residues. The CDR3 protein is CASSYQRGEQFF. CDR3 coding DNA: TGTGCCAGCAGTTATCAGAGAGGTGAGCAGTTCTTC.

This clone was detected only once. This rearrangement joins TRBV5-4 to TRBJ1-1, with D possibly matching TRBD1 (5 bases). CDR1 and CDR2 from the germline V gene are SGHNT and YYREEE (reference sequence). Trimming took off 0 bases at V and 4 bases at J, with 10 bases between the two ends. The CDR3 covers 14 residues. The CDR3 protein is CASSLVREGTEAFF. Here the CDR3 DNA reads TGTGCCAGCAGCTTGGTCAGGGAAGGCACTGAAGCTTTCTTT.

V and J are TRBV25-1 and TRBJ1-5; D gene ambiguous. Germline lookup yields CDR1 MGHDK and CDR2 SYGVNS. The germline V and J ends were trimmed by 4 bases and 3 bases, with 10 bases remaining between them. This CDR3 is built from 14 residues. CDR3 amino acids: CASSGTLSNQPQHF. The CDR3 DNA sequence: TGTGCCAGCAGTGGAACACTATCCAATCAGCCCCAGCATTTT.

This sequence joins TRBV7-9 and TRBJ1-1, with D uncertain. The ends were cut back, 0 bases at V and 6 bases at J, with 8 bases in the middle. Germline-derived CDR1 and CDR2 are SEHNR and FQNEAQ (reference sequence). The CDR3 contains 13 residues. The CDR3 protein is CASSLAQIPEAFF. The CDR3 region has the DNA TGTGCCAGCAGCTTAGCACAGATCCCTGAAGCTTTCTTT. The full variable domain, completed using reference TRBV7-9 and TRBJ1-1, is DTGVSQNPRHKITKRGQNVTFRCDPISEHNRLYWYRQTLGQGPEFLTYFQNEAQLEKSRLLSDRFSAERPKGSFSTLEIQRTEQGDSAMYLCASSLAQIPEAFFGQGTRLTVV.

V usage is TRBV18 and J usage is TRBJ1-4, with D perhaps matching TRBD1 (5 bases). Germline V gives CDR1 KGHSH, CDR2 LQKENI. V was cut by 5 bases and J by 4 bases, with 8 bases left in between. The CDR3 length is 13 residues. Written as DNA, the CDR3 is TGTGCCAGCTCATTCCAGGGTAATGAAAAACTGTTTTTT. Its protein product is CASSFQGNEKLFF.

The V gene is TRBV6-5, the J gene TRBJ1-1; D may be TRBD1 (5 bases). The CDR3 sequence is 15 residues long. V was cut by 5 bases and J by 0 bases, with 13 bases left in between. The germline V gene has CDR1 MNHEY and CDR2 SVGAGI. CDR3 DNA sequence: TGTGCCAGCAGTACCACTAGACAGCTGAACACTGAAGCTTTCTTT. Its translation is CASSTTRQLNTEAFF.

The rearrangement joins TRBV5-1 to TRBJ1-1; D is ambiguous. V was trimmed by 1 base and J by 2 bases, leaving 6 bases between them. The CDR3 consists of 13 residues. Germline V gene sequence: CDR1 SGHRS, CDR2 YFSETQ. CDR3 region: CASSLRRNTEAFF. The CDR3 bases are TGCGCCAGCAGCTTGCGTAGAAACACTGAAGCTTTCTTT.

The rearrangement joins TRBV7-3 to TRBJ2-3; 10 nucleotides agree with TRBD2. The V gene's germline CDR1 is SGHTA and CDR2 FQGTGA. The CDR3 loop spans 17 amino acids. Trimming at V came to 5 bases and at J to 0 bases, leaving 8 bases not matched to a gene. Here the CDR3 DNA reads TGTGCCAGCAGCCCCTCGGGACTAGCGCGAAGCACAGATACGCAGTATTTT. It encodes CASSPSGLARSTDTQYF.

V gene TRBV10-3 combines with J gene TRBJ2-3; no firm D call. CDR1 ENHRY and CDR2 SYGVKD come from the germline V gene. The CDR3 is made up of 13 amino acids. Trimming cost V 9 bases and J 1 base, with 11 bases left between them. CDR3 residues: CAIGPDGTDTQYF. As DNA, the CDR3 is TGTGCCATAGGACCCGACGGCACAGATACGCAGTATTTT.

The DNA for the CDR3 is TGTGCCAGCAGCTTATTCGGGGCAGGAGCCGATCAGCCCCAGCATTTT. Translation gives CASSLFGAGADQPQHF. The rearrangement joins TRBV7-6 to TRBJ1-5; tentatively, D is TRBD1 (5 bases). The CDR3 sequence is 16 residues long. Per the germline V gene, CDR1 is SGHVS and CDR2 is FNYEAQ. The V and J ends lost 2 bases and 5 bases respectively, with 16 bases between them.

For the CDR3, the DNA is TGTGCCAGCAGCCTCGGACTAGCGATGTACAATGAGCAGTTCTTC. It is translated as CASSLGLAMYNEQFF. The chain employs TRBV27 and TRBJ2-1; 9 bases match TRBD2. In germline, CDR1 is MNHEY, CDR2 SMNVEV (reference sequence). V trimming: 6 bases; J trimming: 4 bases; junction bases outside the gene matches: 7. The CDR3 has 15 amino acids.

This chain's CDR3 is CASTRLIHNEQFF. The DNA for the CDR3 is TGTGCCAGCACGAGACTGATACACAATGAGCAGTTCTTC. The rearrangement links TRBV2 to TRBJ2-1; no clear D. This CDR3 is built from 13 residues. CDR1 and CDR2 from the germline V gene are SNHLY and FYNNEI. The germline V and J ends were trimmed by 7 bases and 5 bases, with 12 bases remaining between them.

The chain joins TRBV21-1 to TRBJ1-5; TRBD1, the D gene given by the table, was not confirmed from the DNA. TRBV21-1 is noted as a pseudogene. The CDR3 is 16 amino acids. CDR3 DNA sequence: TGTGCCAGCAGCAAAGTGAGGGGGTCTAGCAATCAGCCCCAGCATTTT. Translating gives CASSKVRGSSNQPQHF.

The chain recombines TRBV2 with TRBJ2-1; weak D call: TRBD1 (6 bases). Germline V gene lookup returns CDR1 SNHLY and CDR2 FYNNEI. V dropped 5 bases and J dropped 10 bases, with 15 bases sitting between them. This CDR3 has 13 amino acids. The CDR3 DNA reads as TGTGCCAGCAGTCGAAATACAGGGAACGAGCAGTTCTTC. Encoded protein: CASSRNTGNEQFF.

V gene TRBV5-7 combines with J gene TRBJ2-3; TRBD1 or TRBD2 may be the D gene (5 bases each). TRBV5-7 is known as an ORF, though its function is uncertain. The CDR3 is made up of 15 amino acids. The V end lost 6 bases, the J end lost 2 bases, and 16 bases lay between the germline ends. Written as DNA, the CDR3 is TGTGCCAGCACGGGAACGGGGCTATTCACAGATACGCAGTATTTT. This sequence encodes CASTGTGLFTDTQYF.

The genes are TRBV18 and TRBJ1-1; D gene unclear. Trimming stripped 6 bases from V and 0 bases from J, with 14 bases between. The CDR3 loop spans 15 amino acids. In germline, CDR1 is KGHSH, CDR2 LQKENI. CDR3: CASSVEWVMNTEAFF. CDR3 sequence (DNA): TGTGCCAGCTCTGTCGAATGGGTCATGAACACTGAAGCTTTCTTT. The complete variable domain, with remaining parts taken from reference TRBV18 and TRBJ1-1, reads NAGVMQNPRHLVRRRGQEARLRCSPMKGHSHVYWYRQLPEEGLKFMVYLQKENIIDESGMPKERFSAEFPKEGPSILRIQQVVRGDSAAYFCASSVEWVMNTEAFFGQGTRLTVV.